A single sample gave rise to the 15 T cell receptor beta chains below, sequenced in a study of T cell clonotyping in hematopoietic cell transplantation. Some clones are missing from TCRdb's copy, which holds only in-frame ones; the method was immunoSEQ multiplex PCR. Here the sample spans fewer than 30,000 clones, under 97% being singletons. The material sequenced was peripheral blood mononuclear cells. These receptor sequences come from a man aged 50 to 60 in good health. Some clones in this sample may be carry-over from other donors' samples.

The gene calls are TRBV18 and TRBJ2-7; D possibly corresponds to TRBD1 (6 bases). The CDR3 runs to 13 residues. Trimming removed 0 bases from V and 7 bases from J, with 10 bases in between. CDR1 KGHSH and CDR2 LQKENI come from the germline V gene. CDR3 DNA sequence: TGTGCCAGCTCACCACCGGACAGAAGGGAGCAGTACTTC. Encoded protein: CASSPPDRREQYF.

This clone appeared once. The chain carries TRBV7-8 and TRBJ1-5; D perhaps matches TRBD1 (6 bases). The germline V and J ends were trimmed by 5 bases and 7 bases, with 15 bases remaining between them. The V gene's germline CDR1 is SGHVS and CDR2 FQNEAQ. This CDR3 is built from 14 residues. The CDR3: CASSRREGVQPQHF. The CDR3 nucleotides are TGTGCCAGCAGCCGACGCGAGGGGGTACAGCCCCAGCATTTT.

This chain connects TRBV7-6 to TRBJ2-7; D perhaps matches TRBD1 (6 bases). The germline gives CDR1 SGHVS, CDR2 FNYEAQ. This CDR3 region has 15 residues. V lost 2 bases to trimming and J lost 6 bases, with 17 bases between them. CDR3 amino acids: CASSLFSRGQGEQYF. The CDR3 nucleotides are TGTGCCAGCAGCTTATTTTCCAGGGGCCAAGGCGAGCAGTACTTC.

The chain has TRBV7-6 and TRBJ1-4; no reliable D call. V lost 6 bases and J lost 3, with 11 bases in between. Germline V lookup: CDR1 SGHVS, CDR2 FNYEAQ. The CDR3 contains 14 residues. CDR3 amino acids: CASSLSMANEKLFF. The CDR3 nucleotides read TGTGCCAGCAGTCTCTCCATGGCTAATGAAAAACTGTTTTTT.

The chain recombines TRBV7-2 with TRBJ1-1; no definite D call. The V gene lost 2 bases and the J gene lost 7 bases, with 8 bases spanning the gap. The CDR3 has 12 amino acids. Germline CDR1 SGHTA, CDR2 FQGNSA. The CDR3 sequence: CASSLRPDEAFF. DNA for the CDR3: TGTGCCAGCAGCTTAAGGCCAGATGAAGCTTTCTTT.

The genes are TRBV29-1 and TRBJ1-1, with TRBD1 matching 12 bases. CDR3 size: 15 residues. The J segment lost 5 bases and the V segment lost 4 bases, leaving 8 bases of the junction unmatched. Germline V gives CDR1 SQVTM, CDR2 ANQGSEA. CDR3 nucleotide sequence: TGCAGCGTTGGGGGGACAGGGGGCGTGGGGACTGAAGCTTTCTTT. It yields the protein CSVGGTGGVGTEAFF.

The J gene is TRBJ2-3, the V gene TRBV9, with D uncertain. This CDR3 is built from 13 residues. Germline V gene sequence: CDR1 SGDLS, CDR2 YYNGEE. V shed 0 bases and J shed 4 bases, with 6 bases lying between them. DNA of the CDR3: TGTGCCAGCAGCGTAGGGAGATCAGATACGCAGTATTTT. Amino acid sequence: CASSVGRSDTQYF.

J is TRBJ1-1 and V is TRBV9, with TRBD1 as a possible D gene (6 bases). There are 15 residues in the CDR3. The germline CDR1 and CDR2 sequences are SGDLS and YYNGEE. Trimming removed 4 bases at V and 3 bases at J, with 16 bases between. The CDR3 DNA sequence: TGTGCCAGCAGCAGGGGGGGGGCTGGGGACACTGAAGCTTTCTTT. Its translation is CASSRGGAGDTEAFF.

The chain recombines TRBV4-1 with TRBJ1-3, with D unclear. Deletions cut 4 bases from V and 5 bases from J, with 9 bases between. CDR3 length: 13 residues. The germline CDR1 and CDR2 sequences are MGHRA and YSYEKL. CDR3 nucleotides: TGCGCCAGCAGCCCGAGGAACAGAAACACCATATATTTT. It translates to CASSPRNRNTIYF.

The CDR3 DNA is TGTGCCAGCAGCTTAATGGGCAGGGTGGGAGCTTTCTTT. Protein product: CASSLMGRVGAFF. The chain has TRBV7-2 and TRBJ1-1, with a possible D match to TRBD1 (5 bases). With 2 bases removed from V and 10 bases from J, the gap between germline ends came to 14 bases. This CDR3 spans 13 amino acids. Germline V gene lookup returns CDR1 SGHTA and CDR2 FQGNSA.

The J gene is TRBJ2-7, the V gene TRBV4-3; TRBD1 aligns across 7 bases. CDR1 is LGHNA, CDR2 YSLEER, per germline. This CDR3 is built from 15 residues. With 5 bases clipped from V and 6 bases from J, the junction kept 13 bases outside the gene matches. The CDR3 DNA reads as TGCGCCAGCAGCTCCCGCTTGGCAGGGGGATCCGAGCAGTACTTC. Translation gives CASSSRLAGGSEQYF.

The chain links TRBV6-5 to TRBJ1-1; no clear D. Per germline, CDR1 MNHEY and CDR2 SVGAGI. V lost 2 bases, J lost 4 bases, and 11 bases lay in between. The CDR3 length is 14 residues. The CDR3 sequence: CASSYKGRTTEAFF. Written as DNA, the CDR3 is TGTGCCAGCAGTTACAAGGGCAGGACCACTGAAGCTTTCTTT.

The J gene is TRBJ2-7, the V gene TRBV11-3; D gene ambiguous. V lost 1 base to trimming and J lost 7 bases, with 8 bases between them. From germline, CDR1 is SGHNT and CDR2 YENEEA. This CDR3 contains 12 residues. As DNA, the CDR3 is TGTGCCAGCAGCTTAGGGCCTCGAGAGCAGTACTTC. Its protein is CASSLGPREQYF.

The rearrangement joins TRBV11-3 to TRBJ2-7, with 7 bases identical to TRBD2. CDR3 length: 16 amino acids. CDR1 and CDR2 from the germline V gene are SGHNT and YENEEA. Trimming took 0 bases from V and 4 from J; bases not matched to a gene: 9. The CDR3 DNA reads TGTGCCAGCAGCTTAGATCTGGGGAGGGAAGGGTACGAGCAGTACTTC. It specifies CASSLDLGREGYEQYF.

CDR3 nucleotide sequence: TGCGCCAGCATCAGCAGCGGGAGCACAGATACGCAGTATTTT. It yields the protein CASISSGSTDTQYF. This chain uses TRBV10-1 with TRBJ2-3; D may be TRBD2 (6 bases). The CDR3 has 14 amino acids. CDR1 WNHNN and CDR2 SYGVQD come from the germline V gene (reference sequence). Trimming removed 7 bases from V and 0 bases from J, with 11 bases in between.